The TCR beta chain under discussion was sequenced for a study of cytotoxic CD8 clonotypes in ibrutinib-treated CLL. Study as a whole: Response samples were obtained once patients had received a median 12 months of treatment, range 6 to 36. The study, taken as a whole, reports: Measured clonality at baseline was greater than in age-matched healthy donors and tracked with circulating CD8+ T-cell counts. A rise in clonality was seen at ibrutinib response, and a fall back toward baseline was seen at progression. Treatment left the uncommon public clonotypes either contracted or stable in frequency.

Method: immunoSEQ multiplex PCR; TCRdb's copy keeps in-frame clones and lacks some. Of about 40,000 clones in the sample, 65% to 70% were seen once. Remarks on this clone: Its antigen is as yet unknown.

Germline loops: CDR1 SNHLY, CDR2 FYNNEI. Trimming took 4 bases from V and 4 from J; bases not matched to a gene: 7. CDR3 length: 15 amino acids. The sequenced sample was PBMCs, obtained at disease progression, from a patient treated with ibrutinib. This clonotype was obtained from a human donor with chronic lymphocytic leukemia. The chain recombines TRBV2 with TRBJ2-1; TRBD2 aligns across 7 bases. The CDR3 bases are TGTGCCAGCAGTGGCGGGAGTAGCGTATACAATGAGCAGTTCTTC. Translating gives CASSGGSSVYNEQFF.